This T cell receptor (beta chain) was profiled in a study of radiation and T cells in renal cell carcinoma (TCRdb year 2020). About the study as a whole: The samples were drawn from a clinical trial, where primary renal cell carcinomas were treated with 15 Gy of stereotactic body radiation therapy and then removed by nephrectomy 4 weeks afterward. TCR beta sequencing covered 50 to 55 samples in total, comprising approximately 25 tumors and about 27 peripheral blood samples. Across all 50 or so samples, 3.5 million to 4.5 million unique CDR3 nucleotide sequences encoding 2,658,974 unique CDR3 amino acid sequences were identified.

The time point tag for this specimen amounts to: baseline pretreatment blood. The intended sense of this specimen's treatment or condition label: 15 Gy SBRT to primary tumor, nephrectomy 4 weeks later. Serial peripheral blood from radiation-treated patients was sampled at baseline, 2 weeks and 4 weeks after SBRT to track tumor-enriched clonotypes. Every patient had renal cell carcinoma of clear cell pathology. The QIAamp DNA Blood Mini Kit (Qiagen) was used to prepare genomic DNA for TCR sequencing. Samples were included in the analyses only if all quality control checks were passed. Broader findings and caveats from the paper: Because pretreatment tumor biopsies were not available, the baseline intratumoral presence of clonotypes could not be determined. In blood, the top tumor clonotypes increased between baseline and 2 weeks post-radiation and then shrank by 4 weeks, which suggests that tumor-resident clones expanded only transiently. The single-armed trial design could not address effects of radiation dose or scheduling on the TCR repertoire. Tracking of blood repertoire dynamics stopped at roughly 29 days after treatment, with no follow-up past that point.

Remarks on this clone: Which antigen it targets is not known. Within one base of it there is no much larger clone, and no base qualities were kept.

TCR beta libraries were generated from genomic DNA with the immunoSEQ kit, following the manufacturer's recommendations. To prepare the libraries, a first multiplex PCR with proprietary primers was run, followed by a second PCR that added unique barcodes, and a bead cleanup was done after each round. Each sample batch included a kit-provided positive control reaction and a negative control reaction. The final libraries were assessed on an Agilent 4200 TapeStation D1000 ScreenTape, pooled by volume, and quantified by qPCR. Sequencing ran on an Illumina NextSeq500 with a MidOutput 150-cycle cartridge, using 156 Read1 and 15 Index1 cycles with kit custom primers. The pooled library was loaded at approximately 0.99 pM, and around 20% PhiX control was spiked in. The study's processing was this. Vendor-processed data were analyzed in R, and a clonotype was defined as all T cells sharing the same CDR3 nucleotide sequence. For clone abundance analyses, frequencies were normalized to the 10,000 most abundant clones in each sample. Public T cell clones, averaging fewer than five per sample, were removed before analysis. An abundance difference of at least 32-fold between compartments was the criterion for calling clonotypes tumor-enriched or baseline blood-enriched. Clonotypes expanded or contracted between blood time points were identified with a beta-binomial differential abundance model. The Baroni-Urbani and Buser coefficient was used to measure tumor-blood repertoire similarity, and groups were compared with two-tailed Wilcoxon tests in R. Sourced from immuneACCESS, this table was stored by TCRdb with only in-frame sequences that have V and J called. A share of the clones is absent; for the studies checked, an unresolved V gene accounts for under half, and the remainder has no known explanation. V and J calls and clone size are as listed in that table; D and trimming were resolved from the DNA. The sample table holds 50,000 to 75,000 clones, of which 65% to 80% were seen once. The ten largest clones add up to 7.3% of the sample.

Taken from cysteine to phenylalanine, the CDR3 has 12 residues. Only the CDR3 part of the read is kept: 36 bases, read in frame from the first base. CDR1 SNHLY and CDR2 FYNNEI were looked up in the germline V gene. V gives up 4 bases and J gives up 7 bases, and the segment between their germline ends measures 10 bases. Sequencing used blood, obtained from a patient whose treatment included radiotherapy and nephrectomy. The receptor was isolated from a man aged 55-75 years with renal cell carcinoma. The V and J segments used are TRBV2 and TRBJ2-5, with a weak D call of TRBD2 (6 bases match). The CDR3 region has the sequence CASSVEGGTQYF. The sequenced DNA is TGTGCCAGCAGTGTGGAGGGTGGGACCCAGTACTTC.